The TCR beta chain described here comes from a study of blood T cell repertoires in COVID-19. Background on the study: T cells, B-cell-depleted T cells, or PBMCs supplied cDNA or gDNA.

Trimming took off 0 bases at V and 7 bases at J, with 13 bases between the two ends. This CDR3 is 15 amino acids long. CDR1 is LNHDA, CDR2 SQIVND, per germline (reference sequence). This clone was picked up one time. Clones were sequenced by immunoSEQ multiplex PCR, and TCRdb holds only the in-frame ones, with some missing. The sample lists around 62,000 clones, 88% occurring once. A Seattle source enrolled patients during active infection and followed them longitudinally. The sequence was obtained from a woman aged 55-69 years with COVID-19, enrolled during active disease. The chain has TRBV19 and TRBJ1-5; TRBD1 is a possible D gene (5 bases). Sequenced material: peripheral blood. The DNA for the CDR3 is TGTGCCAGTAGTATAGAGGGGGGAGTAACCCAGCCCCAGCATTTT. It translates to CASSIEGGVTQPQHF.